This T cell receptor (beta chain) was identified during a study of CD8+CD57+ T cells in acquired aplastic anemia. Study summary: When averaged, DNA from sorted CD4+ and CD8+ cells came to approximately 3 ug. Healthy donors gave about 10 million reads on average for CD4+ cells.

Genomic DNA was employed as the template in profiling TCR beta VDJ and CDR3. TCRdb passed the reads through MiXCR, listing each CDR3 protein once. Of some 47,000 distinct CDR3 sequences in the sample, about 73% were seen once. Overall study findings and caveats: Approximately 27 CD8+ CDR3 sequences occurred in both the patients and the controls. Between the patient and control groups, CD8+ Simpson's diversity did not differ significantly.

This clonotype showed up just once. The antigen is unknown. Sequencing was done on a sample of sorted CD4+, CD8+, or CD8+CD57+ T cells (not recorded which) from PBMCs. This clonotype originated in a human donor in good health, serving as a control.

CDR3 region: CASLETSGGAEQFF. DNA of the CDR3: TGTGCCAGCCTGGAGACTAGCGGGGGGGCGGAGCAGTTCTTC. The gene calls are TRBV2 and TRBJ2-1; 14 nucleotides match TRBD2. Germline V gene sequence: CDR1 SNHLY, CDR2 FYNNEI. The junction had 7 bases not matched to a gene; V was cut back by 8 bases and J by 10 bases. The CDR3 is made up of 14 amino acids.